The subject of this entry is one T cell receptor beta chain. The sample is drawn from a study of T cells in Graves' hyperthyroidism and ophthalmopathy. The wider study: The authors collected peripheral blood at initial diagnosis, before any treatment.

RNA transcripts provided the source from which TCR beta CDR3 regions were amplified. Carried out on the TCR CDR3, a first-round RT-PCR used the HTBI primer set. TCRdb fed the multiplex PCR reads into MiXCR, producing one record per CDR3 protein. The data hold 300,000 to 400,000 distinct CDR3 sequences, with less than 20% observed a single time. The material sequenced was blood. The TCR sequence derives from a young man with Graves' ophthalmopathy.

For the CDR3, the DNA is TGTGGGGATGATTACGAGCAGTACTTC. This sequence encodes CGDDYEQYF. The V and J genes are TRBV6-7 and TRBJ2-7; D ambiguous. TRBV6-7 is placed among ORFs of uncertain function. The CDR3 spans 9 residues.